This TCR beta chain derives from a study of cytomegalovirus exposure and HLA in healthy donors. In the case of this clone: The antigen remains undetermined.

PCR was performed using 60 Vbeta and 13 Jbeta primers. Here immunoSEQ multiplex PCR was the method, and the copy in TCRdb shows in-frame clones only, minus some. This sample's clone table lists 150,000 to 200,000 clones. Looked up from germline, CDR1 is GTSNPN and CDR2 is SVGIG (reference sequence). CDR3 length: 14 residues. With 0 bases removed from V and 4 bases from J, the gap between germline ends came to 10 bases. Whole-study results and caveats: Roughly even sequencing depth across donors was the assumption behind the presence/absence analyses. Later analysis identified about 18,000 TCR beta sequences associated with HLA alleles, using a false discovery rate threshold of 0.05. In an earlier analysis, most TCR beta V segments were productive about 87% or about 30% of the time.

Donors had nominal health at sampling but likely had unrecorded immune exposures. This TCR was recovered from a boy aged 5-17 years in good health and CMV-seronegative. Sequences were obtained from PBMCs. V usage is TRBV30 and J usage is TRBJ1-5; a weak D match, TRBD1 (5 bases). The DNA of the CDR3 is TGTGCCTGGAGTGTGGGGGGACTGAATCAGCCCCAGCATTTT. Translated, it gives CAWSVGGLNQPQHF. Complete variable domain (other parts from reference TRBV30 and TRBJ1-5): SQTIHQWPATLVQPVGSPLSLECTVEGTSNPNLYWYRQAAGRGLQLLFYSVGIGQISSEVPQNLSASRPQDRQFILSSKKLLLSDSGFYLCAWSVGGLNQPQHFGDGTRLSIL.